These 26 T cell receptor beta chains were sequenced from one sample in a study of T-cell reconstitution after alpha-beta-depleted transplantation in children (dated by TCRdb to the mid-2010s). Sample treatment or condition, as interpreted from the label and publication: allogeneic hematopoietic cell transplantation with graft depleted of TCRalphabeta T cells and CD19 B cells. The library was built by means of PCR. These reads were obtained on an Illumina HiSeq 2500. TCR library preparation used molecular barcoding, with unique molecular identifiers applied to normalize quantification of the TCRbeta repertoire. TCRdb took the public reads, trimmed them with fastp at Q25, ran MiXCR for clone calling and kept in-frame beta chains. Rows are combined by CDR3 protein, so each entry shows the most common genes and DNA. The table for this sample lists more than 120,000 distinct CDR3 sequences; 8.5% to 10% of them were counted only once. The ten largest clonotypes hold 15% to 20% of the sample.

Specimen: PBMCs, mostly from graft donor cells, collected 180 days after TCRalphabeta/CD19-depleted stem cell transplant. Receptors were obtained from a female patient between 2 and 15 years old who had a stem cell transplant for congenital amegakaryocytic thrombocytopenia, so the T cells may come from the graft donor.

The sample holds many counts of this clonotype. The rearrangement joins TRBV5-1 to TRBJ2-3; no clear D. CDR1 is SGHRS and CDR2 is YFSETQ in the germline V gene. V lost 1 base, J lost 1 base, and 22 bases lay in between. The CDR3 totals 19 residues. The CDR3 reads CASSLLGSHVESGTDTQYF. CDR3 in DNA: TGCGCCAGCAGCTTGCTAGGATCCCACGTTGAATCCGGCACAGATACGCAGTATTTT.

The chain couples TRBV28 to TRBJ2-5; 7 bases are a match to TRBD2. The CDR3 consists of 16 residues. The V and J ends lost 7 bases and 1 base, in that order; junction bases with no gene match: 12. Per germline, CDR1 MDHEN and CDR2 SYDVKM. The CDR3 region has the DNA TGTGCCAGCACCCCCTATTTCGAGCGGGGCCAAGAGACCCAGTACTTC. Translated, it gives CASTPYFERGQETQYF. Full variable domain (outside the CDR3, taken from reference TRBV28 and TRBJ2-5): DVKVTQSSRYLVKRTGEKVFLECVQDMDHENMFWYRQDPGLGLRLIYFSYDVKMKEKGDIPEGYSVSREKKERFSLILESASTNQTSMYLCASTPYFERGQETQYFGPGTRLLVL.

This clonotype was counted ten times or more. The genes are TRBV24-1 and TRBJ2-1; 9 bases fit TRBD1. The CDR3 covers 18 residues. V lost 3 bases to trimming and J lost 0 bases; unmatched junction nucleotides: 8. Germline-derived CDR1 and CDR2 are KGHDR and SFDVKD. This chain's CDR3 is CATSDPGTGRRSYNEQFF. CDR3 coding DNA: TGTGCCACCAGTGATCCCGGGACAGGGAGGCGCTCCTACAATGAGCAGTTCTTC.

This clonotype was seen ten or more times. V and J are TRBV7-9 and TRBJ1-1, with D tentatively TRBD1 (5 bases). There are 14 residues in the CDR3. The V end was cut by 5 bases, the J end by 1 base, with 11 bases between. Germline CDR1 is SEHNR and CDR2 is FQNEAQ (reference sequence). The DNA of the CDR3 is TGTGCCAGCAGCCGACAGCGGAGGAACACTGAAGCTTTCTTT. Its protein is CASSRQRRNTEAFF.

This clonotype has a count of ten or more. This rearrangement joins TRBV28 to TRBJ1-1; a weak D match, TRBD1 (6 bases). The CDR3 contains 12 residues. V lost 6 bases to trimming and J lost 4 bases, with 9 bases between them. CDR1 and CDR2 (germline): MDHEN, SYDVKM. In DNA, the CDR3 is TGTGCCAGCAGCAGGGGACCCACTGAAGCTTTCTTT. This translates into CASSRGPTEAFF.

CDR3 coding DNA: TGCAGCTTTTGGGGCCGCGCTACGGGGAGCTCCTACGAGCAGTACTTC. This gives the protein CSFWGRATGSSYEQYF. This chain joins TRBV20-1 and TRBJ2-7; the D call may be TRBD1 or TRBD2 (5 bases each). The CDR3 is 16 residues long. The germline gives CDR1 DFQATT, CDR2 SNEGSKA (reference sequence).

This clonotype showed up just a few times. V gene TRBV12-3 or TRBV12-4 combines with J gene TRBJ2-3; 11 bases fit TRBD1. Trimming at V came to 4 bases and at J to 2 bases, leaving 11 bases not matched to a gene. CDR3 size: 18 residues. The CDR3 here is CASSWDRGILSPTDTQYF. CDR3 bases: TGTGCCAGCAGTTGGGACAGGGGGATACTCTCGCCCACAGATACGCAGTATTTT.

This clonotype was picked up many times. The chain combines TRBV6-5 with TRBJ2-7, with D possibly TRBD2 on 5 matching bases. Per the germline V gene, CDR1 is MNHEY and CDR2 is SVGAGI. The V end was cut by 7 bases, the J end by 1 base, with 11 bases between. The CDR3 covers 13 residues. This CDR3 reads CASTRTESYEQYF. The CDR3 DNA sequence: TGTGCCAGCACCCGGACTGAGTCCTACGAGCAGTACTTC.

The chain joins TRBV6-1 to TRBJ2-5; 10 bases align to TRBD1. Unmatched junction bases numbered 8, after V lost 6 bases and J lost 4 bases. The CDR3 is made up of 15 amino acids. Germline lookup yields CDR1 MNHNS and CDR2 SASEGT. The CDR3 coding sequence is TGTGCCAGCAGCCGAGCCGGGACAGGGGTAGAGACCCAGTACTTC. It specifies CASSRAGTGVETQYF.

The chain links TRBV6-2 or TRBV6-3 to TRBJ2-7, with D hard to call. Germline values: CDR1 MNHEY, CDR2 SVGEGT. The V end lost 6 bases, the J end lost 2 bases, and 20 bases lay between the germline ends. The CDR3 spans 16 residues. This chain's CDR3 is CASSLRQAFPTYEQYF. The CDR3 nucleotides are TGTGCCAGCAGCCTCCGTCAGGCCTTCCCAACCTACGAGCAGTACTTC.

This chain uses TRBV29-1 with TRBJ2-7; D is unclear. Germline CDR1 reads SQVTM; CDR2 reads ANQGSEA. Between the trimmed V and J ends, which lost 0 bases and 5 bases, there was a span of 11 bases. The CDR3 contains 13 residues. The CDR3 here is CSVEDQSVHEQYF. The CDR3 DNA reads TGCAGCGTTGAAGATCAGTCCGTCCACGAGCAGTACTTC.

The count of this clonotype is one. This chain uses TRBV5-4 with TRBJ2-7; TRBD2 is a possible D gene (7 bases). Trimming cost V 4 bases and J 0 bases, with 14 bases left between them. Per germline, CDR1 SGHNT and CDR2 YYREEE (reference sequence). This CDR3 spans 15 amino acids. Here the CDR3 reads CASSKGGGISYEQYF. The DNA of the CDR3 is TGTGCCAGCAGCAAAGGGGGGGGAATCTCCTACGAGCAGTACTTC.

Many counts were recorded for this clonotype. The gene calls are TRBV27 and TRBJ2-1, with D perhaps being TRBD1 or TRBD2 (6 bases each). This CDR3 is 14 amino acids long. The V gene's germline CDR1 is MNHEY and CDR2 SMNVEV (reference sequence). Trimming shortened V by 2 bases and J by 5 bases, and 10 bases separated the two germline ends. The CDR3 loop reads CASSLAGHHNEQFF. In DNA, the CDR3 is TGTGCCAGCAGTTTAGCGGGACATCACAATGAGCAGTTCTTC.

This clonotype has ten or more counts. V and J are TRBV28 and TRBJ2-1, with D perhaps being TRBD1 or TRBD2 (5 bases each). The germline V gene encodes CDR1 MDHEN and CDR2 SYDVKM. Trimming left V 5 bases short and J 0 bases short, with 29 bases between. This CDR3 is built from 21 residues. CDR3 nucleotide sequence: TGTGCCAGCAGTCCTCCGGCGAGGGACCACACCTCCCTTTACTCCTACAATGAGCAGTTCTTC. Translated, it gives CASSPPARDHTSLYSYNEQFF.

The rearrangement uses TRBV12-3 or TRBV12-4 and TRBJ2-6; D gene unclear. The CDR3 extends over 15 amino acids. Trimming took 6 bases from V and 7 from J, leaving 16 bases between them. CDR3 DNA sequence: TGTGCCAGCAGCCCTGATTCCCTTCTAGCCAACGTCCTGACTTTC. Translating it yields CASSPDSLLANVLTF.

This clonotype was seen at least ten times. V usage is TRBV14 and J usage is TRBJ2-3; D not resolved. CDR3 length: 12 residues. Between the trimmed V and J ends, which lost 1 base and 6 bases, there was a span of 5 bases. Per germline, CDR1 SGHDN and CDR2 FVKESK. The CDR3 here is CASSQGYDTQYF. The CDR3 nucleotides read TGTGCCAGCAGCCAAGGGTACGATACGCAGTATTTT.

This clonotype was seen more than once but under ten times. The rearrangement joins TRBV4-1 to TRBJ2-2, with 10 bases lining up with TRBD2. The CDR3 sequence is 17 residues long. V dropped 4 bases and J dropped 5; count of bases not matched to a gene: 10. Looked up from germline, CDR1 is MGHRA and CDR2 is YSYEKL. CDR3 protein: CASSRSAGGPGTGELFF. For the CDR3, the DNA is TGCGCCAGCAGCCGCTCAGCGGGAGGGCCGGGGACCGGGGAGCTGTTTTTT.

Many counts were recorded for this clonotype. The V call is TRBV5-6, the J call TRBJ1-5; D is perhaps TRBD1 (5 bases). Germline loops: CDR1 SGHDT, CDR2 YYEEEE. Trimming shortened V by 3 bases and J by 1 base, and 11 bases separated the two germline ends. The CDR3 runs to 15 residues. CDR3 DNA sequence: TGTGCCAGCAGCTCAGGGTCAGGGAGCAATCAGCCCCAGCATTTT. This gives the protein CASSSGSGSNQPQHF.

About this clonotype itself: A much larger clone is a single base away; this may be a read error. The chain recombines TRBV20-1 with TRBJ2-1; a weak D match, TRBD2 (6 bases). Germline V lookup: CDR1 DFQATT, CDR2 SNEGSKA (reference sequence). This CDR3 comprises 17 residues. The CDR3 coding sequence is TGCAGTGCTAGCTCCTATGGGGGAGGAAGCTCCTACACTGAGCAGTTCTTC. Protein product: CSASSYGGGSSYTEQFF.

This clonotype appeared many times. V gene TRBV5-1 combines with J gene TRBJ2-1; D is ambiguous. Germline CDR1 reads SGHRS; CDR2 reads YFSETQ. This CDR3 spans 16 amino acids. V lost 0 bases to trimming and J lost 9 bases, with 19 bases between them. This chain's CDR3 is CASSLDSLGLGSEQFF. The CDR3 DNA is TGCGCCAGCAGCTTGGACTCCTTAGGTTTAGGAAGTGAGCAGTTCTTC. Filled out from reference TRBV5-1 and TRBJ2-1, the complete variable domain reads KAGVTQTPRYLIKTRGQQVTLSCSPISGHRSVSWYQQTPGQGLQFLFEYFSETQRNKGNFPGRFSGRQFSNSRSEMNVSTLELGDSALYLCASSLDSLGLGSEQFFGPGTRLTVL.

This clonotype was observed many times. The V and J genes are TRBV12-3 or TRBV12-4 and TRBJ2-3, with 7 bases fitting TRBD2. The CDR3 runs 14 residues. Germline trimming cut 5 bases from V and 0 bases from J; bases unmatched to any gene: 2. The CDR3 spells CASSRDYSTDTQYF. The CDR3, as DNA: TGTGCCAGCAGTCGGGACTATAGCACAGATACGCAGTATTTT.

This clonotype was seen at least ten times. V usage is TRBV5-1 and J usage is TRBJ2-3; TRBD2 matches at 10 bases. The CDR3 contains 17 residues. Trimming removed 1 base from V and 0 bases from J; junction bases left unmatched: 5. Germline values: CDR1 SGHRS, CDR2 YFSETQ. The CDR3: CASSLRLAGPSTDTQYF. CDR3 sequence (DNA): TGCGCCAGCAGCTTGCGACTAGCGGGCCCTAGCACAGATACGCAGTATTTT.

As DNA, the CDR3 is TGCAGTGCTAGTGGCCTCTACGAGCAGTACTTC. Its translation: CSASGLYEQYF. This rearrangement joins TRBV20-1 to TRBJ2-7; D not resolved. Trimming removed 3 bases at V and 3 bases at J, with 6 bases between. The CDR3 covers 11 residues. Germline values: CDR1 DFQATT, CDR2 SNEGSKA (reference sequence).

This clonotype was seen at least ten times. This sequence joins TRBV5-1 and TRBJ1-4; maybe TRBD1 (6 bases). Per the germline V gene, CDR1 is SGHRS and CDR2 is YFSETQ. This CDR3 is 13 amino acids long. V gave up 9 bases and J gave up 5 bases, with 14 bases separating them. The CDR3 bases are TGCGCCACCCGACAGGACCTAAATGAAAAACTGTTTTTT. Translating it yields CATRQDLNEKLFF.

This clonotype has at least ten counts. This chain uses TRBV2 with TRBJ2-3; TRBD1 agrees at 9 bases. The germline V gene encodes CDR1 SNHLY and CDR2 FYNNEI. This CDR3 spans 14 amino acids. V lost 7 bases and J lost 1; bases outside the gene matches: 3. CDR3: CASTRQGGTDTQYF. CDR3 coding DNA: TGTGCCAGCACCCGACAGGGGGGCACAGATACGCAGTATTTT.

The J gene is TRBJ1-5, the V gene TRBV5-1; D is unresolved. The CDR3 contains 15 residues. The V gene's germline CDR1 is SGHRS and CDR2 YFSETQ. V was cut by 1 base and J by 0 bases, with 8 bases left in between. The DNA for the CDR3 is TGCGCCAGCAGCTTGTTGCCAGATAGCAATCAGCCCCAGCATTTT. It encodes CASSLLPDSNQPQHF.